The 10 T cell receptor beta chains below come from one sample, sequenced in a study of shared T cell receptors in the human thymus. Libraries were prepared by immunoSEQ multiplex PCR; TCRdb keeps only in-frame clonotypes and omits some of them. The sample shows approximately 660,000 clones, more than 75% of them seen only once. The sample was also linked to a second study, of human thymus T cells.

The sample taken for sequencing was thymocytes. Receptors were obtained from a boy under two years old with a congenital heart defect.

The chain carries TRBV28 and TRBJ1-5; 7 bases agree with TRBD1. With V trimmed by 6 bases and J by 9 bases, 20 bases remained unmatched. This CDR3 has 17 residues. Germline CDR1 MDHEN, CDR2 SYDVKM. The CDR3 is CASRTNRGSRAIPPQHF. The DNA for the CDR3 is TGTGCCAGCAGGACCAACAGGGGATCCCGAGCAATCCCGCCCCAGCATTTT.

The genes are TRBV6-1 and TRBJ2-3; 7 bases fit TRBD2. Germline assignment: CDR1 MNHNS and CDR2 SASEGT. Trimming at V came to 2 bases and at J to 0 bases, leaving 8 bases not matched to a gene. The CDR3 contains 17 residues. CDR3 region: CASSELAGTTSTDTQYF. The DNA for the CDR3 is TGTGCCAGCAGTGAACTGGCGGGGACTACTAGCACAGATACGCAGTATTTT.

The V and J genes are TRBV19 and TRBJ2-3; 7 bases line up with TRBD1. The V gene's germline CDR1 is LNHDA and CDR2 SQIVND (reference sequence). The CDR3 consists of 16 residues. V lost 5 bases and J lost 2; bases outside the gene matches: 10. CDR3 residues: CASSVNRDRLTDTQYF. The CDR3 DNA reads TGTGCCAGTAGTGTAAACCGGGACAGACTCACAGATACGCAGTATTTT.

V is TRBV5-1 and J is TRBJ2-1; D unresolved. CDR1 is SGHRS and CDR2 is YFSETQ in the germline V gene. V was pared by 2 bases and J by 5 bases, with 11 bases between. The CDR3 contains 14 residues. The CDR3 spells CASSFKATNNEQFF. CDR3 nucleotides: TGCGCCAGCAGCTTTAAGGCAACTAACAATGAGCAGTTCTTC.

The chain couples TRBV10-3 to TRBJ2-7, with D perhaps TRBD2 (6 bases). The germline V gene encodes CDR1 ENHRY and CDR2 SYGVKD. CDR3 length: 15 residues. V was clipped by 11 bases and J by 7 bases, with 27 bases between them. CDR3 in DNA: TGTGCCTCGCGAGGAGGTAGCGGTCCCACAGTGGAGCAGTACTTC. This sequence encodes CASRGGSGPTVEQYF.

This clone was recorded once. The chain couples TRBV7-3 to TRBJ2-2; 10 nucleotides align to TRBD2. CDR3 length equals 17 residues. J was trimmed by 5 bases and V by 1 base; bases with no gene match: 7. Germline V lookup: CDR1 SGHTA, CDR2 FQGTGA. The CDR3 sequence: CASSLRVASGRTGELFF. The DNA of the CDR3 is TGTGCCAGCAGCTTAAGGGTGGCTAGCGGGAGAACCGGGGAGCTGTTTTTT.

This clone was seen a handful of times. The rearrangement links TRBV30 to TRBJ2-7; 8 positions agree with TRBD1. The CDR3 loop spans 15 amino acids. Looked up from germline, CDR1 is GTSNPN and CDR2 is SVGIG (reference sequence). With V trimmed by 3 bases and J by 7 bases, 14 bases remained unmatched. CDR3 nucleotides: TGTGCCTGGAGCACACAAGGGACAGGCCTGAGGGAGCAGTACTTC. It is translated as CAWSTQGTGLREQYF. The whole variable domain, filled in from reference TRBV30 and TRBJ2-7, reads SQTIHQWPATLVQPVGSPLSLECTVEGTSNPNLYWYRQAAGRGLQLLFYSVGIGQISSEVPQNLSASRPQDRQFILSSKKLLLSDSGFYLCAWSTQGTGLREQYFGPGTRLTVT.

This sequence joins TRBV5-8 and TRBJ2-7, with a possible D match to TRBD1 (6 bases). CDR3 length equals 11 residues. V lost 9 bases to trimming and J lost 5 bases, with 12 bases between them. Germline CDR1 SGHTS, CDR2 YDEGEE. CDR3 DNA: TGTGCCACCAAGGGGGTCGACGAGCAGTACTTC. Protein: CATKGVDEQYF. The variable domain in full, with the rest retrieved from reference TRBV5-8 and TRBJ2-7, is EAGVTQSPTHLIKTRGQQATLRCSPISGHTSVYWYQQALGLGLQFLLWYDEGEERNRGNFPPRFSGRQFPNYSSELNVNALELEDSALYLCATKGVDEQYFGPGTRLTVT.

The chain is built from TRBV4-1 and TRBJ2-5; 8 bases are a match to TRBD2. Looked up from germline, CDR1 is MGHRA and CDR2 is YSYEKL. This CDR3 has 15 residues. V gave up 1 base and J gave up 5 bases; unmatched junction bases: 6. CDR3 amino acids: CASSQGREGQETQYF. Written as DNA, the CDR3 is TGCGCCAGCAGCCAAGGACGGGAGGGCCAGGAGACCCAGTACTTC.

The V and J genes are TRBV9 and TRBJ1-1, with 11 bases matching TRBD1. CDR3 length: 15 amino acids. J was trimmed by 6 bases and V by 3 bases; bases with no gene match: 7. Germline assignment: CDR1 SGDLS and CDR2 YYNGEE. The CDR3 DNA reads as TGTGCCAGCAGCGCCACCGGGACAGGGGGTTCTGAAGCTTTCTTT. It yields the protein CASSATGTGGSEAFF.